These 28 T cell receptor beta chains came from one sample sequenced in a study of T-cell memory formation after mild COVID-19. Using its own MiXCR run on the 5' RACE reads, TCRdb lists one record per CDR3 protein. The sample shows approximately 490,000 distinct CDR3 sequences, roughly 20% of them seen only once. Sequences were obtained from PBMCs or a T cell subset sorted from them (not recorded which). All receptors come from an adult woman who had mild COVID-19 (a few samples of this study predate the infection). Cell type and time point are not known.

Remarks on this clonotype: A read error may be the cause here, since a much bigger clone is one base away. This chain connects TRBV25-1 to TRBJ2-7; tentatively, D is TRBD2 (6 bases). The CDR3 is 13 residues long. Trimming took off 4 bases at V and 6 bases at J, with 13 bases between the two ends. From germline, CDR1 is MGHDK and CDR2 SYGVNS. This chain's CDR3 is CASSAPLGGEQYF. The CDR3 nucleotides are TGTGCCAGCAGTGCTCCACTGGGGGGCGAGCAGTACTTC.

V usage is TRBV5-1 and J usage is TRBJ1-2, with D uncertain. The CDR3 covers 13 residues. Germline V gene sequence: CDR1 SGHRS, CDR2 YFSETQ. The V and J ends lost 4 bases and 8 bases respectively, with 15 bases between them. The CDR3 sequence: CASSPQRVNGYTF. CDR3 in DNA: TGCGCCAGCAGCCCCCAAAGGGTAAACGGCTACACCTTC.

The chain couples TRBV12-3 or TRBV12-4 to TRBJ1-1, with 7 bases lining up with TRBD1. Germline trimming cut 6 bases from V and 1 base from J; bases unmatched to any gene: 5. The CDR3 covers 14 residues. The CDR3 region has the DNA TGTGCCAGCAGCAAATGGACAGGGAACACTGAAGCTTTCTTT. Translation gives CASSKWTGNTEAFF.

This clonotype was detected only a few times. The rearrangement uses TRBV24-1 and TRBJ1-5; D is unclear. The CDR3 is 14 residues long. Germline CDR1 KGHDR, CDR2 SFDVKD. The V gene lost 4 bases and the J gene lost 0 bases, with 6 bases spanning the gap. The CDR3 DNA sequence: TGTGCCACCAGTGACGGGGATAGCAATCAGCCCCAGCATTTT. Its translation is CATSDGDSNQPQHF.

There are a few counts of this clonotype. The gene calls are TRBV7-6 and TRBJ2-7; the D is unclear. The ends were cut back, 5 bases at V and 3 bases at J, with 11 bases in the middle. The V gene's germline CDR1 is SGHVS and CDR2 FNYEAQ. The CDR3 runs to 13 residues. This CDR3 is CASSRGRLYEQYF. CDR3 coding DNA: TGTGCCAGCAGCCGTGGAAGGCTCTACGAGCAGTACTTC. The full variable domain, its missing parts supplied by reference TRBV7-6 and TRBJ2-7, is GAGVSQSPRYKVTKRGQDVALRCDPISGHVSLYWYRQALGQGPEFLTYFNYEAQQDKSGLPNDRFSAERPEGSISTLTIQRTEQRDSAMYRCASSRGRLYEQYFGPGTRLTVT.

Notes on this clonotype: With a much larger clone just one base away, this may be a read error. The J gene is TRBJ2-3, the V gene TRBV7-3; no clear D gene. The germline CDR1 and CDR2 sequences are SGHTA and FQGTGA. The CDR3 extends over 13 amino acids. Written as DNA, the CDR3 is TGTGACAGCAGCTTAACCGTCGGAGATACGCAGTATTTT. This gives the protein CDSSLTVGDTQYF.

V gene TRBV13 combines with J gene TRBJ2-7; weak D call: TRBD1 (6 bases). The germline V and J ends were trimmed by 5 bases and 3 bases, with 11 bases remaining between them. The CDR3 extends over 13 amino acids. Germline values: CDR1 PRHDT, CDR2 FYEKMQ (reference sequence). CDR3 coding DNA: TGTGCCAGCAGCCAGGGGCCTCTCTACGAGCAGTACTTC. Protein sequence: CASSQGPLYEQYF.

V is TRBV7-9 and J is TRBJ1-5; D gene uncertain. Trimming shortened V by 5 bases and J by 6 bases, and 8 bases separated the two germline ends. Germline values: CDR1 SEHNR, CDR2 FQNEAQ (reference sequence). This CDR3 is built from 12 residues. The CDR3, as DNA: TGTGCCAGCAGCCAAGGACGTCAGCCCCAGCATTTT. It codes for CASSQGRQPQHF.

The chain combines TRBV5-1 with TRBJ1-2; 9 positions match TRBD1. The V gene's germline CDR1 is SGHRS and CDR2 YFSETQ. J was trimmed by 3 bases and V by 3 bases; bases with no gene match: 3. This CDR3 region has 14 residues. The CDR3 DNA is TGCGCCAGCAGCTGGGGGGACAGGGACTATGGCTACACCTTC. Translation: CASSWGDRDYGYTF.

J is TRBJ2-1 and V is TRBV4-1; maybe TRBD2 (5 bases). The CDR3 runs 14 residues. V dropped 2 bases and J dropped 8 bases, with 13 bases sitting between them. The V gene's germline CDR1 is MGHRA and CDR2 YSYEKL. The CDR3 sequence is CASSQIWGSDEQFF. The CDR3 coding sequence is TGCGCCAGCAGCCAAATTTGGGGTAGCGATGAGCAGTTCTTC.

This clonotype was seen a few times. The rearrangement links TRBV6-2 or TRBV6-3 to TRBJ2-7; D possibly uses TRBD1 or TRBD2 (5 bases each). In germline, CDR1 is MNHEY, CDR2 SVGEGT. V lost 2 bases to trimming and J lost 4 bases, with 18 bases between them. CDR3 length: 16 amino acids. This chain's CDR3 is CASSYRRDPGIYEQYF. CDR3 coding DNA: TGTGCCAGCAGTTACCGCCGGGACCCTGGGATATACGAGCAGTACTTC.

V and J are TRBV5-8 and TRBJ1-5; D remains ambiguous. This CDR3 region has 16 residues. Trimming pared 0 bases from V and 3 bases from J, leaving 13 bases between. Germline CDR1 SGHTS, CDR2 YDEGEE. CDR3 sequence reads: CASSLAPGLNNQPQHF. CDR3 bases: TGTGCCAGCAGCTTGGCCCCCGGACTGAACAATCAGCCCCAGCATTTT.

V and J are TRBV13 and TRBJ1-2; D is possibly TRBD1 (6 bases). This CDR3 has 13 amino acids. V was clipped by 5 bases and J by 7 bases, with 14 bases between them. CDR1 and CDR2 (germline): PRHDT, FYEKMQ (reference sequence). The CDR3 loop reads CASSATGFRGYTF. CDR3 sequence (DNA): TGTGCCAGCAGCGCCACAGGGTTTCGTGGCTACACCTTC.

The chain is built from TRBV30 and TRBJ1-1, with unresolved D. Trimming took 0 bases from V and 4 from J, leaving 9 bases between them. The germline V gene has CDR1 GTSNPN and CDR2 SVGIG (reference sequence). CDR3 size: 13 residues. Written as DNA, the CDR3 is TGTGCCTGGAGTGTTGCCTCGAGCACTGAAGCTTTCTTT. Translating it yields CAWSVASSTEAFF.

The J gene is TRBJ2-7, the V gene TRBV12-3 or TRBV12-4; 9 bases map to TRBD2. J gave up 4 bases and V 5 bases, and 15 bases lay outside the gene matches. This CDR3 region has 17 residues. The CDR3 coding sequence is TGTGCCAGCAGTCGGGCTAGCGGGACTCTGGGTTCTTACGAGCAGTACTTC. It is translated as CASSRASGTLGSYEQYF.

This clonotype has ten or more counts. CDR3 protein: CASSLGWQGIGQQFF. The CDR3 bases are TGTGCCAGCAGTTTAGGGTGGCAGGGCATTGGACAGCAGTTCTTC. This rearrangement joins TRBV27 to TRBJ2-1; tentatively, D is TRBD1 (5 bases). V was trimmed by 2 bases and J by 11 bases, leaving 19 bases between them. Germline V gene lookup returns CDR1 MNHEY and CDR2 SMNVEV (reference sequence). The CDR3 contains 15 residues.

The chain employs TRBV7-2 and TRBJ1-2; unclear D gene. This CDR3 has 13 amino acids. From germline, CDR1 is SGHTA and CDR2 FQGNSA. Between the trimmed V and J ends, which lost 1 base and 3 bases, there was a span of 6 bases. The CDR3 spells CASSLGMDYGYTF. CDR3 bases: TGTGCCAGCAGCTTAGGCATGGACTATGGCTACACCTTC.

This clonotype was picked up a small number of times. CDR3: CATSRRTRIAGELFF. The DNA for the CDR3 is TGTGCCACCAGCAGACGGACGCGTATCGCCGGGGAGCTGTTTTTT. The V and J genes are TRBV15 and TRBJ2-2, with no clear D. From germline, CDR1 is LNHNV and CDR2 YYDKDF (reference sequence). The CDR3 runs to 15 residues. V shed 2 bases and J shed 6 bases, with 13 bases lying between them.

The chain joins TRBV5-5 to TRBJ2-7; D not certain. Per the germline V gene, CDR1 is SGHKS and CDR2 is YYEKEE (reference sequence). The CDR3 spans 16 residues. Trimming shortened V by 4 bases and J by 5 bases, and 22 bases separated the two germline ends. CDR3 sequence (DNA): TGTGCCAGCAGCCGGTCCACGTCCTCCAGTGGGGACGAGCAGTACTTC. It is translated as CASSRSTSSSGDEQYF.

This clonotype was seen a handful of times. The chain joins TRBV5-1 to TRBJ2-7; D remains unclear. Germline CDR1 is SGHRS and CDR2 is YFSETQ. Trimming took off 2 bases at V and 2 bases at J, with 23 bases between the two ends. The CDR3 spans 18 residues. CDR3 bases: TGCGCCAGCAGCTTATACCCAATTAGTGATTCGCCGACCTACGAGCAGTACTTC. Protein sequence: CASSLYPISDSPTYEQYF.

There are many counts of this clonotype. V usage is TRBV10-3 and J usage is TRBJ2-7, with 7 bases fitting TRBD1. V was pared by 6 bases and J by 2 bases, with 4 bases of the junction left unmatched. CDR1 is ENHRY and CDR2 is SYGVKD in the germline V gene. There are 13 residues in the CDR3. In nucleotides, the CDR3 is TGTGCCATCAGGGGGGACAGCCCCTACGAGCAGTACTTC. Protein sequence: CAIRGDSPYEQYF.

This CDR3 is CASSYRDYILQGEQFF. CDR3 nucleotide sequence: TGTGCCAGCAGTTACCGAGACTACATTCTACAGGGTGAGCAGTTCTTC. This chain uses TRBV6-2 or TRBV6-3 with TRBJ2-1; the D gene is possibly TRBD1 (6 bases). Germline assignment: CDR1 MNHEY and CDR2 SVGEGT. V dropped 2 bases and J dropped 9 bases, with 20 bases sitting between them. The CDR3 sequence is 16 residues long.

This clonotype was recorded a few times. This chain uses TRBV6-1 with TRBJ2-3, with D possibly matching TRBD2 (5 bases). CDR1 and CDR2 (germline): MNHNS, SASEGT. Trimming shortened V by 6 bases and J by 1 base, and 20 bases separated the two germline ends. This CDR3 has 17 amino acids. The chain's CDR3 is CASSDYPPVRGTDTQYF. The CDR3 DNA sequence: TGTGCCAGCAGCGACTACCCTCCGGTGCGCGGCACAGATACGCAGTATTTT.

This clonotype has only a few counts. The chain recombines TRBV20-1 with TRBJ2-1, with 8 bases identical to TRBD2. CDR3 length: 16 amino acids. J gave up 4 bases and V 0 bases, and 8 bases lay outside the gene matches. In germline, CDR1 is DFQATT, CDR2 SNEGSKA (reference sequence). CDR3 region: CSARDLGAGGYNEQFF. Written as DNA, the CDR3 is TGCAGTGCTAGAGATCTCGGTGCGGGGGGATACAATGAGCAGTTCTTC.

This clonotype has only a few counts. V usage is TRBV7-2 and J usage is TRBJ2-3; D not resolved. Germline CDR1 and CDR2: SGHTA and FQGNSA. With 1 base removed from V and 10 bases from J, the gap between germline ends came to 3 bases. The CDR3 has 10 residues. The chain's CDR3 is CASSLGAQYF. The CDR3 bases are TGTGCCAGCAGCTTAGGGGCGCAGTATTTT.

This clonotype was seen a handful of times. This chain joins TRBV7-9 and TRBJ1-2; maybe TRBD1 (5 bases). This CDR3 is built from 15 residues. V lost 3 bases and J 2 bases, leaving 13 bases between the germline ends. Per the germline V gene, CDR1 is SEHNR and CDR2 is FQNEAQ (reference sequence). For the CDR3, the DNA is TGTGCCAGCAGCTTCGGGGGGGGAGAAAACTATGGCTACACCTTC. Translating it yields CASSFGGGENYGYTF.

This clonotype was detected only a few times. The chain is built from TRBV5-1 and TRBJ2-7, with D possibly matching TRBD1 (5 bases). Germline-derived CDR1 and CDR2 are SGHRS and YFSETQ. V was shortened by 6 bases and J by 4 bases, with 20 bases between the two germline ends. This CDR3 has 15 amino acids. DNA of the CDR3: TGCGCCAGCACAATTCGGGCAGGGCGAAATTACGAGCAGTACTTC. It translates to CASTIRAGRNYEQYF.

The chain combines TRBV27 with TRBJ2-3; the D gene could be TRBD1 or TRBD2 (5 bases each). Germline lookup yields CDR1 MNHEY and CDR2 SMNVEV (reference sequence). Trimming took 3 bases from V and 0 from J, leaving 10 bases between them. The CDR3 has 15 residues. The CDR3 sequence: CASSFEGRSTDTQYF. Here the CDR3 DNA reads TGTGCCAGCAGTTTTGAGGGGAGAAGCACAGATACGCAGTATTTT.